This record concerns one T cell receptor beta chain sequence. The length of the CDR3 is 12 residues. Trimming took 2 bases from V and 9 from J, leaving 11 bases between them. Germline CDR1 is MDHEN and CDR2 is SYDVKM. Authors' methods: How many nucleated cells were present was estimated from reference gene primer amplification. Some clones are missing from TCRdb's copy, which holds only in-frame ones; the method was immunoSEQ multiplex PCR. The V and J calls and clone size come from that table; D and trimming were worked out from the DNA. The sample includes about 200,000 clones, less than 85% seen only once; the top ten take roughly 7%. The record originates from a study of blood T cell repertoires in COVID-19. Study in general: The study drew acute and convalescent COVID-19 samples from the United States, Italy and Spain.

Those enrolled in Seattle joined during active infection and were followed longitudinally afterward. The sequenced sample consisted of peripheral blood. The V call is TRBV28, the J call TRBJ2-7; possible D gene TRBD1, 5 bases. The sequence was obtained from a woman aged 80 or older with COVID-19, enrolled during active disease. CDR3 coding DNA: TGTGCCAGCAGTTTAAGGGGAAACAGGCAGTACTTC. Protein: CASSLRGNRQYF.